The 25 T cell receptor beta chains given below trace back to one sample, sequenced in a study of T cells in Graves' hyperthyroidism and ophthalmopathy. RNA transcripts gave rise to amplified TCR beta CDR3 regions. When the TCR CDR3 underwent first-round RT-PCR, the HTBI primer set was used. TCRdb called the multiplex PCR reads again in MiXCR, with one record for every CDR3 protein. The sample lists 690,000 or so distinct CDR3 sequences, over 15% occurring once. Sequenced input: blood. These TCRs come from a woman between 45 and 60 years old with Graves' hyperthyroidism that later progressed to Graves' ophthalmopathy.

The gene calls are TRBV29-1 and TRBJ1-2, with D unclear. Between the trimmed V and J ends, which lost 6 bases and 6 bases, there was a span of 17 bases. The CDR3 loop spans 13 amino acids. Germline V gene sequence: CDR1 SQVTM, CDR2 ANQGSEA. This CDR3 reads CSVSFARGDGYTF. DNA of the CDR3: TGCAGCGTCTCCTTCGCGCGCGGGGATGGCTACACCTTC.

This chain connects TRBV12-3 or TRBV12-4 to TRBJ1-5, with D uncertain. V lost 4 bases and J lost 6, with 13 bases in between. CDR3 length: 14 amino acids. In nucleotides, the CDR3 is TGTGCCAGCAGTTACACGGGAGGAAGTCAGCCCCAGCATTTT. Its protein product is CASSYTGGSQPQHF.

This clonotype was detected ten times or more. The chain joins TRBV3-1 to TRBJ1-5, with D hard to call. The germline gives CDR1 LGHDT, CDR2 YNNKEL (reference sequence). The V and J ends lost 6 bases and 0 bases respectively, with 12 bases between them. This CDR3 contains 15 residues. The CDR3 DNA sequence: TGTGCCAGCAGGCCCTCCAATGATAGCAATCAGCCCCAGCATTTT. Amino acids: CASRPSNDSNQPQHF.

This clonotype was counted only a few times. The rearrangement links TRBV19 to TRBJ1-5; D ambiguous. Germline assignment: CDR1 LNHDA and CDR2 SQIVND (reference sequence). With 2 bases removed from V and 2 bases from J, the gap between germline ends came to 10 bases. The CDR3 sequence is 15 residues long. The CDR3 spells CASSINGLGNQPQHF. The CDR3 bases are TGTGCCAGTAGTATAAACGGGTTAGGCAATCAGCCCCAGCATTTT.

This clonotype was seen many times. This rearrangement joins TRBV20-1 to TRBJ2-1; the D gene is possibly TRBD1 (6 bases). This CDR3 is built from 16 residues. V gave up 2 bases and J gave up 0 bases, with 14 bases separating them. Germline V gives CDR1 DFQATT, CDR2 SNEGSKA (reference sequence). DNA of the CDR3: TGCAGTGCTAGATTTGGGGGCCGGGTCTCCTACAATGAGCAGTTCTTC. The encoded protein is CSARFGGRVSYNEQFF.

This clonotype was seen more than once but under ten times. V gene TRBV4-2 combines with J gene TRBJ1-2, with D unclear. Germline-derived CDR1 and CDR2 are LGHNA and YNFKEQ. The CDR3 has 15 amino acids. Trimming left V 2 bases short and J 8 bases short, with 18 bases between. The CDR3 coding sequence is TGTGCCAGCAGCCAAAAGGGTACCAAGACGGGGGGCTACACCTTC. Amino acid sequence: CASSQKGTKTGGYTF.

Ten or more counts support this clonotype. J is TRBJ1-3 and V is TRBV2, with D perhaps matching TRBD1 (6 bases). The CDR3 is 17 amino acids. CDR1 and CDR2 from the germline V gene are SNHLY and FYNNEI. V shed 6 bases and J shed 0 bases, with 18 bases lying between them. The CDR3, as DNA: TGTGCCAGCAGCCAGGTACAGGGTGCCATCTCTGGAAACACCATATATTTT. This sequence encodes CASSQVQGAISGNTIYF.

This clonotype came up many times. The CDR3 sequence: CASSPYGIRTDTQYF. CDR3 bases: TGTGCCAGCTCACCTTACGGAATTCGCACAGATACGCAGTATTTT. The gene calls are TRBV18 and TRBJ2-3; no firm D call. CDR3 size: 15 residues. Trimming took off 3 bases at V and 1 base at J, with 11 bases between the two ends. Germline lookup yields CDR1 KGHSH and CDR2 LQKENI.

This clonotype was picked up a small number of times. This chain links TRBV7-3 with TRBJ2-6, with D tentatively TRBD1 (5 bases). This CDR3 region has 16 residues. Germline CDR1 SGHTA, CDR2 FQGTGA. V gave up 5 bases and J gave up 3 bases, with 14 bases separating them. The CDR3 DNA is TGTGCCAGCAGCCCGCAGGGTCTAGGTGGGGCCAACGTCCTGACTTTC. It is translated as CASSPQGLGGANVLTF.

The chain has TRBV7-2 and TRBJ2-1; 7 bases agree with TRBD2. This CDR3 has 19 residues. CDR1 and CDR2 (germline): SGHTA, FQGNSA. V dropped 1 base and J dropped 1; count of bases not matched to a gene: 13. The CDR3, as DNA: TGTGCCAGCAGCTTAGATGGTCCTCCGGGGGGTGTTTCCTACAATGAGCAGTTCTTC. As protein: CASSLDGPPGGVSYNEQFF. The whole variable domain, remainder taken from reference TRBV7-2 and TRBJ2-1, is GAGVSQSPSNKVTEKGKDVELRCDPISGHTALYWYRQSLGQGLEFLIYFQGNSAPDKSGLPSDRFSAERTGGSVSTLTIQRTQQEDSAVYLCASSLDGPPGGVSYNEQFFGPGTRLTVL.

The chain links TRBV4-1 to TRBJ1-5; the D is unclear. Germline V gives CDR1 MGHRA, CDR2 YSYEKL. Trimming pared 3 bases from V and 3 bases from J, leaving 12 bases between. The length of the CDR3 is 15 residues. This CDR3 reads CASSQTVGSNQPQHF. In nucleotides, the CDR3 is TGCGCCAGCAGCCAGACGGTGGGGTCCAATCAGCCCCAGCATTTT.

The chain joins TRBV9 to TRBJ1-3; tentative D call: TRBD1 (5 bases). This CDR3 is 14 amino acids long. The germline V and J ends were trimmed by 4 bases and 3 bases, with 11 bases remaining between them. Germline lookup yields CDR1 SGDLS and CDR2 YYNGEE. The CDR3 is CASSPGTGGNTIYF. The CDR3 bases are TGTGCCAGCAGCCCCGGGACGGGTGGAAACACCATATATTTT.

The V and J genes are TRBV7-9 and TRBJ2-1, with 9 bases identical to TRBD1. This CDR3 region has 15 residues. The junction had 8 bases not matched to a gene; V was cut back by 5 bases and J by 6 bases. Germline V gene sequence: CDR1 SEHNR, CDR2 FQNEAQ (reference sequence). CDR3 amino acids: CASSTYDRGFNEQFF. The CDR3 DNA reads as TGTGCCAGCAGCACCTACGACAGGGGGTTCAATGAGCAGTTCTTC.

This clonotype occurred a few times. CDR3: CASSEGFGNTIYF. CDR3 DNA sequence: TGTGCCAGCAGTGAGGGGTTTGGAAACACCATATATTTT. V and J are TRBV2 and TRBJ1-3; D is uncertain. Trimming shortened V by 3 bases and J by 3 bases, and 6 bases separated the two germline ends. CDR1 SNHLY and CDR2 FYNNEI come from the germline V gene. The CDR3 extends over 13 amino acids.

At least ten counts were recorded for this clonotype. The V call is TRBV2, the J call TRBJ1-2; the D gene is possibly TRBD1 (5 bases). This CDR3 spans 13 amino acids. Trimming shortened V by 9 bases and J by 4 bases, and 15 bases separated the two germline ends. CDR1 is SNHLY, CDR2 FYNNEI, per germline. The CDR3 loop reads CARRGVSFYGYTF. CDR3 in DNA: TGTGCCAGACGGGGCGTCTCTTTCTATGGCTACACCTTC.

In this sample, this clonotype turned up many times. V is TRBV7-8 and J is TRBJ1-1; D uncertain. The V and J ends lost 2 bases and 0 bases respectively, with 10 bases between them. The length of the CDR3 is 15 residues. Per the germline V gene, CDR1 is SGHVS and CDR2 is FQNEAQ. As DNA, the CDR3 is TGTGCCAGCAGCTTAAGACGGATCATGAACACTGAAGCTTTCTTT. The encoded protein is CASSLRRIMNTEAFF.

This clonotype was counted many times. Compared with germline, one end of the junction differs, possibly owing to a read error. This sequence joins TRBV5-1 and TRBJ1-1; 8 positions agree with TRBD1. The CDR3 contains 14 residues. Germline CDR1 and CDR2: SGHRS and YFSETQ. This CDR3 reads CASSLTGVNTEAFF. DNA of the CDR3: TGTGCCAGCAGCTTGACAGGGGTGAACACTGAAGCTTTCTTT. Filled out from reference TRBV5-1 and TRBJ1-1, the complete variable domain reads KAGVTQTPRYLIKTRGQQVTLSCSPISGHRSVSWYQQTPGQGLQFLFEYFSETQRNKGNFPGRFSGRQFSNSRSEMNVSTLELGDSALYLCASSLTGVNTEAFFGQGTRLTVV.

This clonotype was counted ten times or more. The CDR3 loop reads CSAREDAETQYF. The CDR3 DNA reads as TGCAGTGCTAGAGAGGATGCGGAGACCCAGTACTTC. The rearrangement joins TRBV20-1 to TRBJ2-5; D gene uncertain. This CDR3 is 12 amino acids long. The germline V and J ends were trimmed by 0 bases and 5 bases, with 7 bases remaining between them. Germline V lookup: CDR1 DFQATT, CDR2 SNEGSKA (reference sequence).

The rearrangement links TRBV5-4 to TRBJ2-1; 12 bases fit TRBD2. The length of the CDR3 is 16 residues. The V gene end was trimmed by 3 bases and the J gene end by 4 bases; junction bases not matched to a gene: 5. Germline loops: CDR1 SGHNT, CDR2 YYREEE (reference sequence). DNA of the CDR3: TGTGCCAGCAGCTCACTAGCGGGGGGTGCGTACAATGAGCAGTTCTTC. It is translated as CASSSLAGGAYNEQFF.

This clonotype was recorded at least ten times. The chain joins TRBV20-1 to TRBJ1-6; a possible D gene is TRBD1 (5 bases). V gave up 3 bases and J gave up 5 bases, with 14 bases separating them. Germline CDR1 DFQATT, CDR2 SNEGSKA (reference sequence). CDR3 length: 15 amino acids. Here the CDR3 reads CSARTTEINNSPLHF. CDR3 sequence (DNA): TGCAGTGCTAGGACGACAGAGATTAATAATTCACCCCTCCACTTT.

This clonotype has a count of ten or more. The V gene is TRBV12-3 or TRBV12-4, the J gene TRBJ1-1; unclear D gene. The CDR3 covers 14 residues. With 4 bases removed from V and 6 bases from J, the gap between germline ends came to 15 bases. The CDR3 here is CASSSTTPRSEAFF. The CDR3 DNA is TGTGCCAGCAGTTCTACTACTCCTAGGTCTGAAGCTTTCTTT.

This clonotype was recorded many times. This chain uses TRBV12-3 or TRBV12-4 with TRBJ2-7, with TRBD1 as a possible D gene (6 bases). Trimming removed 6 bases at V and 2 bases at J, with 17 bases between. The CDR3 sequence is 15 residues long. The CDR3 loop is CASSPTGYFPYEQYF. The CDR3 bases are TGTGCCAGCAGCCCGACAGGTTATTTTCCCTACGAGCAGTACTTC.

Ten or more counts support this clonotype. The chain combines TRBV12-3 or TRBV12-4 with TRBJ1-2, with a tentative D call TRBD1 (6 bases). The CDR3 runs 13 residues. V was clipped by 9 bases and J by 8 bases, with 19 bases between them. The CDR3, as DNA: TGTGCCAGTCAAGGGGGTCCTCCGGGCGGCTACACCTTC. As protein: CASQGGPPGGYTF.

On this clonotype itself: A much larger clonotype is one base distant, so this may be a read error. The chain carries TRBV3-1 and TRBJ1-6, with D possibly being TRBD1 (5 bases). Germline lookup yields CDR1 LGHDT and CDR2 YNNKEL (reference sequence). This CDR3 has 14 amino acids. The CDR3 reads CASSQDHRSPPPHF. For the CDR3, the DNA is TGTGCCAGCAGCCAAGATCACAGGAGTCCACCCCCCCACTTT.

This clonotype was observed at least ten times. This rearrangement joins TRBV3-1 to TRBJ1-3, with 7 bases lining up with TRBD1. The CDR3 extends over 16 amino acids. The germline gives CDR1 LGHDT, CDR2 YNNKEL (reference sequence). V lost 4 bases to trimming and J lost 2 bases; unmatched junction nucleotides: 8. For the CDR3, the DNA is TGTGCCAGCAGCCCACAGGGGACGATCACTGGAAACACCATATATTTT. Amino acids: CASSPQGTITGNTIYF.